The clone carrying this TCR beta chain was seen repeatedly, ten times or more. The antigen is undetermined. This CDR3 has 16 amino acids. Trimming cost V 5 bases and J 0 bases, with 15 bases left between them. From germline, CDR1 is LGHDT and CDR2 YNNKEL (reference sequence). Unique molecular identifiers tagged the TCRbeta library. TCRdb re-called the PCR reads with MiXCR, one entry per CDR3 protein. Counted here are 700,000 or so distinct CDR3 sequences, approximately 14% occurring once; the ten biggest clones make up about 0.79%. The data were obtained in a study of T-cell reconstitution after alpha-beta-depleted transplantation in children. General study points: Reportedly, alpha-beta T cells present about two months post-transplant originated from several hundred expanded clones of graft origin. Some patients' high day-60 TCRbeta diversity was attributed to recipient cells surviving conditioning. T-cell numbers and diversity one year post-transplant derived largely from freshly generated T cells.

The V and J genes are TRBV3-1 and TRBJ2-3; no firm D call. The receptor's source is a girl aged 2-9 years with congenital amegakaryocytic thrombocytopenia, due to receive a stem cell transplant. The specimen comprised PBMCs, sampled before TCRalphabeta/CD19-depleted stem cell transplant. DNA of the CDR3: TGTGCCAGCAGCGTCCTCGTGAGTTCTAGCACAGATACGCAGTATTTT. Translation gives CASSVLVSSSTDTQYF.